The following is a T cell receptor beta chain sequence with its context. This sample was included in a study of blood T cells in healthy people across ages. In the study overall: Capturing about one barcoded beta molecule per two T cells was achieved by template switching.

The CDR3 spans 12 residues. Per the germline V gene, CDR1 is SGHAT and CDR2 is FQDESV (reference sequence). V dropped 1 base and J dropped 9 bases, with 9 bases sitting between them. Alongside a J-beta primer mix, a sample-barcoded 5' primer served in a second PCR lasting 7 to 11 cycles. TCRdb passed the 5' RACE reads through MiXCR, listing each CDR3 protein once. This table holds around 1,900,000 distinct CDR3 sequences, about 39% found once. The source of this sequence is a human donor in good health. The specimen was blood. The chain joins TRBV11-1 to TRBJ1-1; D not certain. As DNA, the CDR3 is TGTGCCAGCAGCTTAGAAGGAGACAAAGCTTTCTTT. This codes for CASSLEGDKAFF.